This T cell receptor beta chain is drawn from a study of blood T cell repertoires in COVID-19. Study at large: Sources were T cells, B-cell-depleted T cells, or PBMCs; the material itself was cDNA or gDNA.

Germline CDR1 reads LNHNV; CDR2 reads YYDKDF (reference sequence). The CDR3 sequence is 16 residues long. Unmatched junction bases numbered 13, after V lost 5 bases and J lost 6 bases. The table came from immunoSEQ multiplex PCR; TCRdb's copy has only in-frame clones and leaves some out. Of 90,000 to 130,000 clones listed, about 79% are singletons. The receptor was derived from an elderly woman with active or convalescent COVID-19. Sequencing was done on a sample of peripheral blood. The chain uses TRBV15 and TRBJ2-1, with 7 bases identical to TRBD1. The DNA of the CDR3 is TGTGCCACCAGCGGACCTACAGGGGCCAGGGTCAATGAGCAGTTCTTC. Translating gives CATSGPTGARVNEQFF.